The rows below give T cell receptor beta chains drawn from one sample of a study of shared clonotypes between healthy human individuals. The data were produced by immunoSEQ multiplex PCR, yet TCRdb's version contains in-frame clones alone and is incomplete. The sample records 850,000 to 1,100,000 clones, 60% to 85% being singletons. The sample consisted of memory CD4+ T cells from PBMCs. The receptors here all came from a man between 18 and 35 years old in good health. Some clones in this sample may be carry-over from other donors' samples. Both conserved end residues are trimmed from each CDR3.

v_call | cdr3_aa
TRBV11-2 | ASSLVPGLRGTDTQY
TRBV5-4 | ASSLARTGDFLGETQY
TRBV19 | ASSILLGQAEQY
TRBV18 | ASSPQGAGGYGEQY
TRBV11-2 | ASSWTWAQETQY
TRBV18 | ASSPFEGSEQY
TRBV7-2 | ASSLSGRSGELF
TRBV20-1 | SATNPETQY
TRBV6-6 | ASQSRQYGYT
TRBV7-2 | ASSLYTGLAGAAQY
TRBV28 | ASSFWGQGGEKLF
TRBV5-1 | ASSSLVSDTEAF
TRBV2 | ASGVTNTGELF
TRBV29-1 | SSSTSGSTDTQY
TRBV29-1 | SVLSSSGARGELF
TRBV5-4 | ASRKRGTGIGYT
TRBV29-1 | SAAPRPGELF
TRBV11-2 | ASSLDGPNTEAF
TRBV4-1 | ASSQDQRQGPGELF
TRBV6-6 | ASTRVGIDTEAF
TRBV27 | ASSPGLRSYEQY
TRBV4-2 | ASSQGWEGYEQY
TRBV5-8 | ASSLQGHDTEAF
TRBV4-1 | ASSQGLGQGYSPQH